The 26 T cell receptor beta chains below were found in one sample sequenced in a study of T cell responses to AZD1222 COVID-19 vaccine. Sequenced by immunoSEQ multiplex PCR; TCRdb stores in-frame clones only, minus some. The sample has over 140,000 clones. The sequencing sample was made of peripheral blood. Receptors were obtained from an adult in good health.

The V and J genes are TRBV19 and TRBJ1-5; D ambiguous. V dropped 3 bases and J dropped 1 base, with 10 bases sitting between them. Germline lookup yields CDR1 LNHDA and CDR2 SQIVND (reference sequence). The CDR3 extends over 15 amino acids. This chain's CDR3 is CASSITSRSNQPQHF. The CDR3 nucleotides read TGTGCCAGTAGTATTACGAGTCGGAGCAATCAGCCCCAGCATTTT.

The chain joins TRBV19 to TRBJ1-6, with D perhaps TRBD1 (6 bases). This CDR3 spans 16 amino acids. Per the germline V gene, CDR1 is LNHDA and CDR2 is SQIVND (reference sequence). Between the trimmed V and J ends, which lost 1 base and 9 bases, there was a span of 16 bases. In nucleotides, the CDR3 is TGTGCCAGTAGTATAGGACGGGGGGCCGCTGGTTCACCCCTCCACTTT. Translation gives CASSIGRGAAGSPLHF.

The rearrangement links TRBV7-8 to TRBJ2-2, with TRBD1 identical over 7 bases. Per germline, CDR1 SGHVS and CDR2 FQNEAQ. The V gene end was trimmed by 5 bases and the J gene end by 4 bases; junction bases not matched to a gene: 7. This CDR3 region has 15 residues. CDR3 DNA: TGTGCCAGCAGCGCCCGACAGGGTAGCACCGGGGAGCTGTTTTTT. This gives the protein CASSARQGSTGELFF. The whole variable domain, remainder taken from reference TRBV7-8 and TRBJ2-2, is GAGVSQSPRYKVAKRGQDVALRCDPISGHVSLFWYQQALGQGPEFLTYFQNEAQLDKSGLPSDRFFAERPEGSVSTLKIQRTQQEDSAVYLCASSARQGSTGELFFGEGSRLTVL.

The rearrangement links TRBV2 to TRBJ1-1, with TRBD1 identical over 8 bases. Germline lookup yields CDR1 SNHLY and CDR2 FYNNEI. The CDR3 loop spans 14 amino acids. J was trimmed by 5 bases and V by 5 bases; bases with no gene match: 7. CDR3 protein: CASSQQGAETEAFF. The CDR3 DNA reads TGTGCCAGCAGTCAGCAGGGGGCTGAGACTGAAGCTTTCTTT.

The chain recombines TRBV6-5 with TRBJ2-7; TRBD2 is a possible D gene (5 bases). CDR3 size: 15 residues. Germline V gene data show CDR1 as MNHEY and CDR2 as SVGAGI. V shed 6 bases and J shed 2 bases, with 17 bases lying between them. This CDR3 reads CASRRPGWGAYEQYF. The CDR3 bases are TGTGCCAGCAGACGACCGGGGTGGGGAGCCTACGAGCAGTACTTC.

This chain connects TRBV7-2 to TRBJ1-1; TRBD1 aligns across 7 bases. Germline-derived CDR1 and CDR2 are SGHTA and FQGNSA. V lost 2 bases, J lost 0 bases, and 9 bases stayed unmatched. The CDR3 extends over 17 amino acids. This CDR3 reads CASSLRGRIVMNTEAFF. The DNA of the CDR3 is TGTGCCAGCAGCTTAAGGGGGCGAATTGTTATGAACACTGAAGCTTTCTTT.

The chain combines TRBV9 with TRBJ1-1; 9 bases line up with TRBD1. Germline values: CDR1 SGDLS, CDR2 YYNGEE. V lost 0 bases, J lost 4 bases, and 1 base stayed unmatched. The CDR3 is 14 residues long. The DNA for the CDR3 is TGTGCCAGCAGCGTAGGACAGGGGGTCACTGAAGCTTTCTTT. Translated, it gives CASSVGQGVTEAFF.

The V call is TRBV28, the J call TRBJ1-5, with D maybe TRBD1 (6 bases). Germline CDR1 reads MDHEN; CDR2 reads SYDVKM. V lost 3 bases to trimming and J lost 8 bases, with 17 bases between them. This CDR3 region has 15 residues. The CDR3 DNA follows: TGTGCCAGCAGTTTTGCAGGGGCCGGGGGGGAGCCCCAGCATTTT. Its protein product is CASSFAGAGGEPQHF.

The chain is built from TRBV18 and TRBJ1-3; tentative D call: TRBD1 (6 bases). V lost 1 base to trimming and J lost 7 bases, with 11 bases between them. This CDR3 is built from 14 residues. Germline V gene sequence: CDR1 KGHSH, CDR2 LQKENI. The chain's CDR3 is CASSPRQDLNTIYF. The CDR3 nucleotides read TGTGCCAGCTCACCACGACAGGATCTGAACACCATATATTTT.

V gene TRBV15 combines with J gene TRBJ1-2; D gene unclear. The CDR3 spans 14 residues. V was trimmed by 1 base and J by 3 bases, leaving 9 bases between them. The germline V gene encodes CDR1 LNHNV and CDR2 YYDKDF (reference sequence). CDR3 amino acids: CATSRAPPHYGYTF. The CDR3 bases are TGTGCCACCAGCAGAGCCCCGCCGCACTATGGCTACACCTTC.

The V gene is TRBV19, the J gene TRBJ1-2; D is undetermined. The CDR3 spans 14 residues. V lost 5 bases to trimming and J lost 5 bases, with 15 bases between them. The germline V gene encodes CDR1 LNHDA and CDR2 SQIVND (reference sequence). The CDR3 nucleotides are TGTGCCAGTAGTGCCTGGGAGGGCCAATATGGCTACACCTTC. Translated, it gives CASSAWEGQYGYTF.

The CDR3 region is CASSDPYRYEQYF. The CDR3, as DNA: TGTGCCAGCAGTGACCCGTACCGCTACGAGCAGTACTTC. The gene calls are TRBV6-1 and TRBJ2-7; no clear D gene. Germline lookup yields CDR1 MNHNS and CDR2 SASEGT. V was shortened by 3 bases and J by 3 bases, with 9 bases between the two germline ends. This CDR3 contains 13 residues.

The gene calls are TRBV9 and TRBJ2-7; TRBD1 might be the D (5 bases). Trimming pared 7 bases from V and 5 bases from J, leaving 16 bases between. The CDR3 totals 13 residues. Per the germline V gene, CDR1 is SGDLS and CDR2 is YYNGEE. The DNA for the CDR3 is TGTGCCAGCGGGGCAGTAGATTCCCACGAGCAGTACTTC. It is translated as CASGAVDSHEQYF. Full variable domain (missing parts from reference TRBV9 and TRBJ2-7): DSGVTQTPKHLITATGQRVTLRCSPRSGDLSVYWYQQSLDQGLQFLIQYYNGEERAKGNILERFSAQQFPDLHSELNLSSLELGDSALYFCASGAVDSHEQYFGPGTRLTVT.

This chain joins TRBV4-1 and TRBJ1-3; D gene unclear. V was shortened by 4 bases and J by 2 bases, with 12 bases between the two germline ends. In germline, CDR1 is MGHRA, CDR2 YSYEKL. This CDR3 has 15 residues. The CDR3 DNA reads TGCGCCAGCAGCCCCGTTAGGAGAGCTGGAAACACCATATATTTT. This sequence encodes CASSPVRRAGNTIYF.

CDR3 sequence reads: CASSYPTGTGDLEQYF. CDR3 DNA: TGTGCCAGCAGCTATCCCACCGGGACAGGGGATCTCGAGCAGTACTTC. The chain uses TRBV7-2 and TRBJ2-7, with 10 bases fitting TRBD1. J was trimmed by 6 bases and V by 4 bases; bases with no gene match: 12. The V gene's germline CDR1 is SGHTA and CDR2 FQGNSA. The CDR3 is 16 residues long.

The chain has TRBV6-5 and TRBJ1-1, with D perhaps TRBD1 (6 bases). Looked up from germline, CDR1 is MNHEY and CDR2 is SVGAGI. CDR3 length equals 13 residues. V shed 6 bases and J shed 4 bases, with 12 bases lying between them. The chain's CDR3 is CASRKGEGTEAFF. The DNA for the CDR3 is TGTGCCAGCAGGAAGGGGGAGGGCACTGAAGCTTTCTTT.

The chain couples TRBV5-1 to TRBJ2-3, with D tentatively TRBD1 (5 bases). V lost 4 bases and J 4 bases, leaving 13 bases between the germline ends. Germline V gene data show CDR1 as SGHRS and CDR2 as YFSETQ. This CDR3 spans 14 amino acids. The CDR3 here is CASSPRTLSDTQYF. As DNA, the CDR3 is TGCGCCAGCAGCCCGCGGACATTATCAGATACGCAGTATTTT.

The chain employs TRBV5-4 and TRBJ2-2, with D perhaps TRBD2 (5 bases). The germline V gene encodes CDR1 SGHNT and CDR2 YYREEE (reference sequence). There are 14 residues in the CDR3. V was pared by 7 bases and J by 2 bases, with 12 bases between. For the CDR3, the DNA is TGTGCCAGCGGAGTCAGCGGAAACACCGGGGAGCTGTTTTTT. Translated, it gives CASGVSGNTGELFF.

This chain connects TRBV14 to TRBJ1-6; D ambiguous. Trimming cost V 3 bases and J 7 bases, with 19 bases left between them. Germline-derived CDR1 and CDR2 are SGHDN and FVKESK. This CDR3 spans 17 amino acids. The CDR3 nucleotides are TGTGCCAGCAGCCACAAAAAGGACGGCCTCTGGAATTCACCCCTCCACTTT. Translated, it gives CASSHKKDGLWNSPLHF.

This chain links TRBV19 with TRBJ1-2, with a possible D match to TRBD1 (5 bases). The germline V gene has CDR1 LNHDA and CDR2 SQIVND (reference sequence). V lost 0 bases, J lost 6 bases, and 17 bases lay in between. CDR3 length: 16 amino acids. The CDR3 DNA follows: TGTGCCAGTAGTATAGATTTCCAGAGGTGGGGGGATGGCTACACCTTC. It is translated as CASSIDFQRWGDGYTF.

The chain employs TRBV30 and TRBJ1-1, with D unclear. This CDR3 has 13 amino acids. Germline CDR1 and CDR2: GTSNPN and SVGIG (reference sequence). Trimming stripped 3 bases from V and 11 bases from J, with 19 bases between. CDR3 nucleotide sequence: TGTGCCTGGAGATCGGGCGGGGAGTCGATGGCTTTCTTT. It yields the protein CAWRSGGESMAFF.

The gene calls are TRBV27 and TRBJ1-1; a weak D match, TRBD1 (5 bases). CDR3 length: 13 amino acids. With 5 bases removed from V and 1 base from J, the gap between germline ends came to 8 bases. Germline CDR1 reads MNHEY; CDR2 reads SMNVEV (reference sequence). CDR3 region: CASSSQGNTEAFF. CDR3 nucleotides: TGTGCCAGCAGTAGCCAGGGGAACACTGAAGCTTTCTTT.

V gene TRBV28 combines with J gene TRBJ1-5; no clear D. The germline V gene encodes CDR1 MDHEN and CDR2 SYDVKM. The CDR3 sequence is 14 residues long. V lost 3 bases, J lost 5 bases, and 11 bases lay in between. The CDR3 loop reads CASSFSGGDQPQHF. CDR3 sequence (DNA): TGTGCCAGCAGTTTCTCAGGTGGGGATCAGCCCCAGCATTTT. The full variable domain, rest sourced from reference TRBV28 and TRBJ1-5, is DVKVTQSSRYLVKRTGEKVFLECVQDMDHENMFWYRQDPGLGLRLIYFSYDVKMKEKGDIPEGYSVSREKKERFSLILESASTNQTSMYLCASSFSGGDQPQHFGDGTRLSIL.

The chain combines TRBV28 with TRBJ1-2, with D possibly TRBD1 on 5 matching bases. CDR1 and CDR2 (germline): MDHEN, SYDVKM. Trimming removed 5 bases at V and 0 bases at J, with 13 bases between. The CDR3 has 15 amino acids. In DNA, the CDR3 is TGTGCCAGCAGTCAGACACAGGTGTCTAACTATGGCTACACCTTC. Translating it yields CASSQTQVSNYGYTF.

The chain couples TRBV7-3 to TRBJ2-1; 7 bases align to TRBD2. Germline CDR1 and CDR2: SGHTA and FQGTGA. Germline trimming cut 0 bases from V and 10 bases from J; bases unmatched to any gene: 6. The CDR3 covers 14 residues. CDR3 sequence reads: CASSLTAGRVEQFF. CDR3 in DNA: TGTGCCAGCAGCTTAACGGCGGGGAGGGTGGAGCAGTTCTTC. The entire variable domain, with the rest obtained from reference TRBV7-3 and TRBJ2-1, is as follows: GAGVSQTPSNKVTEKGKYVELRCDPISGHTALYWYRQSLGQGPEFLIYFQGTGAADDSGLPNDRFFAVRPEGSVSTLKIQRTERGDSAVYLCASSLTAGRVEQFFGPGTRLTVL.

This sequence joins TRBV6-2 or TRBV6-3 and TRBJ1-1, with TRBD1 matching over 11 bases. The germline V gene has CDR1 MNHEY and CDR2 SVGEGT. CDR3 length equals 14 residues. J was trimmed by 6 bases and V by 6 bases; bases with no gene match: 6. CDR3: CASSRTGGSSEAFF. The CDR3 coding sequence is TGTGCCAGCAGCCGGACAGGGGGCAGTTCTGAAGCTTTCTTT.